Each of the 5 T cell receptor beta chains below was sequenced from the same sample in a study of blood T cells in healthy people across ages. Together with a sample-barcoded 5' primer, a J-beta primer mix was included in a second PCR lasting roughly 6 to 12 cycles. TCRdb re-analysed the 5' RACE reads in MiXCR, keeping a single row per CDR3 protein. The repertoire has roughly 650,000 distinct CDR3 sequences, about a third of them found once; the top ten carry just over 15%. The sample taken for sequencing was blood. These receptors were collected from a woman older than 75 in good health.

The chain employs TRBV7-2 and TRBJ1-1; D remains ambiguous. CDR1 is SGHTA and CDR2 is FQGNSA in the germline V gene. V was pared by 0 bases and J by 5 bases, with 7 bases between. The CDR3 consists of 13 residues. CDR3 coding DNA: TGTGCCAGCAGCTTAGCGCTGGGTACTGAAGCTTTCTTT. Protein product: CASSLALGTEAFF. Full variable domain (missing parts from reference TRBV7-2 and TRBJ1-1): GAGVSQSPSNKVTEKGKDVELRCDPISGHTALYWYRQSLGQGLEFLIYFQGNSAPDKSGLPSDRFSAERTGGSVSTLTIQRTQQEDSAVYLCASSLALGTEAFFGQGTRLTVV.

Written as DNA, the CDR3 is TGTGCCATCAATGGGGGGGGGAACACTGAAGCTTTCTTT. Its protein is CAINGGGNTEAFF. This chain connects TRBV7-9 to TRBJ1-1; D may be TRBD1 (5 bases). The V gene lost 10 bases and the J gene lost 1 base, with 13 bases spanning the gap. Germline V gene sequence: CDR1 SEHNR, CDR2 FQNEAQ (reference sequence). The CDR3 sequence is 13 residues long.

The chain has TRBV20-1 and TRBJ2-7; D is unclear. The DNA end is more similar to TRBJ2-5, so the J call may be wrong. Germline CDR1 DFQATT, CDR2 SNEGSKA (reference sequence). The CDR3 covers 14 residues. The CDR3 bases are TGCAGTACTCCCGGCGCCACTTTAGGGGAGACCCAGTACTTC. Protein product: CSTPGATLGETQYF.

This clonotype appeared many times. The chain links TRBV20-1 to TRBJ2-5; D remains ambiguous. Germline CDR1 is DFQATT and CDR2 is SNEGSKA (reference sequence). The CDR3 consists of 11 residues. The V end was cut by 7 bases, the J end by 5 bases, with 11 bases between. CDR3 in amino acids: CSVPLGETQYF. For the CDR3, the DNA is TGCAGTGTTCCTCTAGGGGAGACCCAGTACTTC.

This clonotype has ten or more counts. The gene calls are TRBV7-2 and TRBJ1-2; the D is unclear. The CDR3 consists of 14 residues. Trimming stripped 2 bases from V and 3 bases from J, with 10 bases between. CDR1 is SGHTA, CDR2 FQGNSA, per germline. CDR3 sequence (DNA): TGTGCCAGCAGCTTATTCGGAGATGACTATGGCTACACCTTC. Translated, it gives CASSLFGDDYGYTF.